These T cell receptor beta chains were read from a single sample in a study of early T cells in non-severe SARS-CoV-2 infection. TCRdb called the 5' RACE reads again in MiXCR, with one record for every CDR3 protein. There are about 80,000 distinct CDR3 sequences in the sample; roughly an eighth occur only once, and 15% to 17% lies in the top ten. This material consisted of whole blood, taken at baseline. These TCRs come from an adult who was a healthcare worker with PCR-confirmed SARS-CoV-2 infection or an uninfected control (not recorded which). The donor label of this sample is uncertain. Both conserved end residues are part of each CDR3.

v_call	j_call	cdr3_aa
TRBV10-3	TRBJ1-5	CAINDGLGNQPQHF
TRBV20-1	TRBJ2-7	CSAKGGSYEQYF
TRBV28	TRBJ2-7	CASRIQQGGNSYEQYF
TRBV7-7	TRBJ1-6	CASSLAMGSPLHF
TRBV20-1	TRBJ2-2	CSASTGLTGELFF
TRBV7-3	TRBJ2-2	CASRVDRATGELFF
TRBV11-1	TRBJ1-4	CASNGGPVRKLFF
TRBV4-1	TRBJ2-3	CASSGIGYLFTDTQYF
TRBV12-5	TRBJ2-7	CASGLVQANEQYF
TRBV9	TRBJ2-6	CASSPPLGGRASGANVLTF
TRBV5-1	TRBJ2-7	CASSLSESGEQYF
TRBV12-3/TRBV12-4	TRBJ2-7	CASSLGWQASYEQYF
TRBV6-6	TRBJ1-1	CASSYKGRGAFF
TRBV24-1	TRBJ2-1	CATSEGSGPSNEQFF
TRBV5-6	TRBJ2-7	CASSLVPPAYEQYF
TRBV4-2	TRBJ2-3	CASSQGPNGGAVTDTQYF
TRBV10-3	TRBJ1-3	CAISPGHGSGNTIYF
TRBV7-3	TRBJ1-1	CASSLTRGTEAFF
TRBV7-3	TRBJ2-2	CASSSSGPYTGELFF
TRBV7-9	TRBJ2-7	CASSLSDRGLEQYF
TRBV30	TRBJ1-1	CAWIPGIAEAFF
TRBV13	TRBJ2-3	CASSPEAGITDTQYF
TRBV13	TRBJ2-3	CASSSRWGGESTDTQYF
TRBV7-9	TRBJ1-2	CASSLTQGAGYGYTF
TRBV20-1	TRBJ1-1	CSARVRASNTEAFF
TRBV5-1	TRBJ2-1	CASSLGLGNEQFF
TRBV6-2/TRBV6-3	TRBJ2-2	CASSYFGGELFF
TRBV24-1	TRBJ1-4	CATRPTGLNEKLFF
TRBV12-3/TRBV12-4	TRBJ2-3	CASSPRRPGMSTDTQYF
TRBV5-6	TRBJ2-7	CASSPRRSGTASEQYF
TRBV20-1	TRBJ2-1	CMGTSGTYNEQFF
TRBV6-6	TRBJ2-3	CASSRHEMGPDTQYF
TRBV27	TRBJ2-7	CASSLFLSENLGEQYF
TRBV12-3/TRBV12-4	TRBJ1-1	CASSFLGTEAFF
TRBV18	TRBJ2-3	CASSPHSTDTQYF
TRBV20-1	TRBJ1-2	CSAPSGANYGYTF
TRBV7-2	TRBJ1-1	CATLRDSIGREAFF
TRBV11-3	TRBJ2-3	CASSQILMGRDTQYF
TRBV12-3/TRBV12-4	TRBJ1-2	CASSLTTGGTGGYGYTF
TRBV13	TRBJ2-2	CASRDRNAGELFF
TRBV12-3/TRBV12-4	TRBJ1-2	CASSLPGYTF
TRBV20-1	TRBJ1-5	CSARKQGKGNQPQHF
TRBV5-1	TRBJ2-3	CASSFGLASSTDTQYF
TRBV20-1	TRBJ2-3	CSANGGDTDTQYF
TRBV5-4	TRBJ2-5	CASSTEGQGETQYF
TRBV11-2	TRBJ2-5	CASSQIEETQYF
TRBV4-3	TRBJ1-6	CASSSRANHNSPLHF
TRBV20-1	TRBJ1-5	CSAAHAPWPQHF
TRBV12-5	TRBJ1-1	CASGLVGFARVGTEAFF
TRBV2	TRBJ2-1	CASRAGTSAVNEQFF
TRBV7-3	TRBJ1-6	CASSLERHSPLHF
TRBV5-6	TRBJ2-1	CASRARSPRVNEQFF
TRBV10-1	TRBJ2-5	CASSDRRAKGPFETQYF
TRBV5-4	TRBJ2-1	CASSFRLAGDNEQFF
TRBV6-4	TRBJ2-1	CASSFQWEGYNEQFF